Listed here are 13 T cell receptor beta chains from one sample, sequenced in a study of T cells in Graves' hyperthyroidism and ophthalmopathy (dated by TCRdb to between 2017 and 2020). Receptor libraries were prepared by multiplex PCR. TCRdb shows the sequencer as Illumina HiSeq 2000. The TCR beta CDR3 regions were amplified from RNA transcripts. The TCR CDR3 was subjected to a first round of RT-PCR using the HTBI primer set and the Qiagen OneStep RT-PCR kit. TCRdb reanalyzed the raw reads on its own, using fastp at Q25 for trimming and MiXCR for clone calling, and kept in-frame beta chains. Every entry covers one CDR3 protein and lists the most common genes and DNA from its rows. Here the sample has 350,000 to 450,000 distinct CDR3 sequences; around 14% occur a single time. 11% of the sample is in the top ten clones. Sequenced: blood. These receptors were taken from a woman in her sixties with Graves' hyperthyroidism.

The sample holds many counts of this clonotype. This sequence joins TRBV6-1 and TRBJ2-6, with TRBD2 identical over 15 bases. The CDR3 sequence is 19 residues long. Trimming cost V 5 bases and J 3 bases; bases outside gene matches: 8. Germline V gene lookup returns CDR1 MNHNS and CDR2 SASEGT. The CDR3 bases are TGTGCCAGCAGTTCCCGGACTAGCGGGAGGGCTAGTGGGGCCAACGTCCTGACTTTC. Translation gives CASSSRTSGRASGANVLTF.

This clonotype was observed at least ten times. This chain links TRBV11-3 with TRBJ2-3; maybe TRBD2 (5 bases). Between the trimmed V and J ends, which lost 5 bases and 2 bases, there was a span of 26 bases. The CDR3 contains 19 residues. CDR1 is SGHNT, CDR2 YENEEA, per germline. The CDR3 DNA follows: TGTGCCAGCAGCCGAGACGGAGGACTCACTAATTCCCCCACAGATACGCAGTATTTT. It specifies CASSRDGGLTNSPTDTQYF.

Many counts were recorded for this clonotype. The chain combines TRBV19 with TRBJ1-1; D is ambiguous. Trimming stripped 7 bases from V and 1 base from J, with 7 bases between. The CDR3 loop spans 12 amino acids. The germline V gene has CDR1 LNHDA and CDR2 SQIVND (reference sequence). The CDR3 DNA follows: TGTGCCAGTACGGGAGGGAACACTGAAGCTTTCTTT. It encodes CASTGGNTEAFF. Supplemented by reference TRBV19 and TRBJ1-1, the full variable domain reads DGGITQSPKYLFRKEGQNVTLSCEQNLNHDAMYWYRQDPGQGLRLIYYSQIVNDFQKGDIAEGYSVSREKKESFPLTVTSAQKNPTAFYLCASTGGNTEAFFGQGTRLTVV.

DNA for the CDR3: TGTGCCAGCACCCTCATGGGGGTGACAGGGGGTAGTCAGCCCCAGCATTTT. Translated, it gives CASTLMGVTGGSQPQHF. The chain links TRBV6-1 to TRBJ1-5, with TRBD1 matching 9 bases. The V gene's germline CDR1 is MNHNS and CDR2 SASEGT. This CDR3 is built from 17 residues. Trimming at V came to 7 bases and at J to 6 bases, leaving 16 bases not matched to a gene.

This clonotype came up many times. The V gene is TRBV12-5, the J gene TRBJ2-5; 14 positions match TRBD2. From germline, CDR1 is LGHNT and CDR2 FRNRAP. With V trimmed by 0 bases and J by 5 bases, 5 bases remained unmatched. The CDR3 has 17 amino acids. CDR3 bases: TGTGCTAGTGGTTTGGTGGGACTAGCGGGAGTATGGGAGACCCAGTACTTC. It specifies CASGLVGLAGVWETQYF.

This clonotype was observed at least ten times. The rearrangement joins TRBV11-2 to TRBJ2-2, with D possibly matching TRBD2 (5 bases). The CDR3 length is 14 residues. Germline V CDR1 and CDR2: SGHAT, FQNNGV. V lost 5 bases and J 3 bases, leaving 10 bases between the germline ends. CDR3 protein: CASSETRDTGELFF. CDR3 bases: TGTGCCAGCAGCGAGACGAGGGACACCGGGGAGCTGTTTTTT.

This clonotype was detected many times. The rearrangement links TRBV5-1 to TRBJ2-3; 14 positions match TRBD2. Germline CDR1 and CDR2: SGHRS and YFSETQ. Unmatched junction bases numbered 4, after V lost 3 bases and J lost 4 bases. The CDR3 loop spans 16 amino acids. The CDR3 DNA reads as TGCGCCAGCAGCTGGGGACTAGCGGGAGACGCAGATACGCAGTATTTT. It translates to CASSWGLAGDADTQYF.

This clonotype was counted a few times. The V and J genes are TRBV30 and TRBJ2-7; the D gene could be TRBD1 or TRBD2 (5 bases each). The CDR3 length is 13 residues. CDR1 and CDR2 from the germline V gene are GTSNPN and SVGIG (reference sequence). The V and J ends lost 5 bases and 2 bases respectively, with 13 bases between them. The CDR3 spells CAWGDGPTYEQYF. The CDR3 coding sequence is TGTGCCTGGGGGGACGGCCCAACCTACGAGCAGTACTTC.

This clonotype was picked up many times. The CDR3 reads CATSRDRRVEQFF. CDR3 nucleotide sequence: TGTGCCACCAGCAGAGATAGGCGGGTCGAGCAGTTCTTC. The chain employs TRBV15 and TRBJ2-1; a weak D match, TRBD2 (5 bases). Germline CDR1 and CDR2: LNHNV and YYDKDF (reference sequence). This CDR3 is 13 amino acids long. With 0 bases removed from V and 10 bases from J, the gap between germline ends came to 10 bases.

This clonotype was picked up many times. CDR3 nucleotides: TGTGCCAGCAGGCCGACTTTGTACGAGCAGTACTTC. Its protein is CASRPTLYEQYF. The rearrangement uses TRBV2 and TRBJ2-7; no definite D call. The CDR3 has 12 residues. Germline V lookup: CDR1 SNHLY, CDR2 FYNNEI. Trimming cost V 6 bases and J 4 bases, with 10 bases left between them.

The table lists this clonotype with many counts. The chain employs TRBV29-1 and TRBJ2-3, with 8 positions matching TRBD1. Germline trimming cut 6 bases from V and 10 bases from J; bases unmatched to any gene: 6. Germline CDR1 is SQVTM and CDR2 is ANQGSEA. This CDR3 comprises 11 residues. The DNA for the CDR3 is TGCAGCGTAGAGACAGGGGTCGCGCAGTATTTT. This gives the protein CSVETGVAQYF.

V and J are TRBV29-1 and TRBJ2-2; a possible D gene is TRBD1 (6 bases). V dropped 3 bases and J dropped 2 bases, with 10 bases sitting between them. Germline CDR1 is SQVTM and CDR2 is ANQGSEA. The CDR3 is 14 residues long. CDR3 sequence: CSVDRDTNTGELFF. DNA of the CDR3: TGCAGCGTTGACCGGGACACAAACACCGGGGAGCTGTTTTTT.

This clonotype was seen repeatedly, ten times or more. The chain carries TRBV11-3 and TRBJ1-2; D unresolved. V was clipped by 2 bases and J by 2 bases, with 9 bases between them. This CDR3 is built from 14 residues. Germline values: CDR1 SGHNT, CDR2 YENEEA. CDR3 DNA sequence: TGTGCCAGCAGCTTAAGTACAGTCAACTATGGCTACACCTTC. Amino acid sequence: CASSLSTVNYGYTF.